Listed below are T cell receptor beta chains from one sample, sequenced in a study of blood T cell repertoires in COVID-19. Only in-frame clones appear in the TCRdb table, and some are missing; sequencing was by immunoSEQ multiplex PCR. The repertoire holds approximately 210,000 clones, with more than 75% as singletons. Sample: PBMCs or T cells enriched from blood (not recorded which). Source of these receptors: a man aged 30 to 45 with acute COVID-19. The CDR3 runs from the conserved cysteine through the conserved F or W. Each record gives: V gene, D gene, J gene, CDR3 protein, CDR3 DNA. A D gene is named only where the DNA matches it firmly.

v_call: TRBV7-2; d_call: TRBD2; j_call: TRBJ2-1; cdr3_aa: CASVKAGAFYNEQFF; cdr3_nt: TGTGCCAGCGTCAAAGCGGGGGCCTTTTACAATGAGCAGTTCTTC
v_call: TRBV28; d_call: NA; j_call: TRBJ2-1; cdr3_aa: CASSLYTTPHEQFF; cdr3_nt: TGTGCCAGCAGCCTCTATACCACCCCCCATGAGCAGTTCTTC
v_call: TRBV7-9; d_call: TRBD1; j_call: TRBJ2-7; cdr3_aa: CASRIGGGSYEQYF; cdr3_nt: TGTGCCAGCAGAATAGGGGGCGGCTCCTACGAGCAGTACTTC
v_call: TRBV12-3/TRBV12-4; d_call: NA; j_call: TRBJ1-2; cdr3_aa: CASNTGTNYGYTF; cdr3_nt: TGTGCCAGCAACACAGGGACCAACTATGGCTACACCTTC
v_call: TRBV5-4; d_call: NA; j_call: TRBJ2-5; cdr3_aa: CASSLARGQKETQYF; cdr3_nt: TGTGCCAGCAGCTTGGCTCGTGGACAGAAAGAGACCCAGTACTTC
v_call: TRBV10-1; d_call: TRBD2; j_call: TRBJ2-3; cdr3_aa: CASSEGAGDTDTQYF; cdr3_nt: TGCGCCAGCAGTGAAGGAGCGGGGGACACAGATACGCAGTATTTT
v_call: TRBV20-1; d_call: NA; j_call: TRBJ1-1; cdr3_aa: CSASNAQGKGAFF; cdr3_nt: TGCAGTGCTAGTAATGCGCAGGGGAAGGGAGCTTTCTTT
v_call: TRBV27; d_call: NA; j_call: TRBJ1-6; cdr3_aa: CASSRPGLNSPLHF; cdr3_nt: TGTGCCAGCAGTCGCCCCGGGTTAAATTCACCCCTCCACTTT
v_call: TRBV25-1; d_call: TRBD1; j_call: TRBJ1-4; cdr3_aa: CASRGTGNEKLFF; cdr3_nt: TGTGCCAGCAGGGGGACAGGGAATGAAAAACTGTTTTTT
v_call: TRBV27; d_call: TRBD2; j_call: TRBJ2-2; cdr3_aa: CASSLSGPGGPSGELFF; cdr3_nt: TGTGCCAGCAGTTTATCGGGACCGGGGGGGCCGAGCGGGGAGCTGTTTTTT